This T cell receptor beta chain appears in the sequencing data of a study of shared clonotypes between healthy human individuals. Germline V CDR1 and CDR2: GTSNPN, SVGIG (reference sequence). Trimming removed 2 bases from V and 6 bases from J, with 17 bases in between. The CDR3 totals 14 residues. Healthy HIV-negative adults without recent acute infections or vaccinations served as donors. Every contributor of samples was a Caucasian grown-up residing in Nashville, Tennessee. Clones were sequenced by immunoSEQ multiplex PCR, and TCRdb holds only the in-frame ones, with some missing. The table includes fewer than 550,000 clones, about 79% detected once.

The genes are TRBV30 and TRBJ2-7, with D possibly TRBD2 on 5 matching bases. The source is a woman aged 40 to 50 in good health. Some clones in this sample may be carry-over from other donors' samples. Sequencing input: PBMCs. This CDR3 is CAWSPDSLPVEQYF. The CDR3 region has the DNA TGTGCCTGGAGTCCGGACTCGCTCCCCGTCGAGCAGTACTTC.